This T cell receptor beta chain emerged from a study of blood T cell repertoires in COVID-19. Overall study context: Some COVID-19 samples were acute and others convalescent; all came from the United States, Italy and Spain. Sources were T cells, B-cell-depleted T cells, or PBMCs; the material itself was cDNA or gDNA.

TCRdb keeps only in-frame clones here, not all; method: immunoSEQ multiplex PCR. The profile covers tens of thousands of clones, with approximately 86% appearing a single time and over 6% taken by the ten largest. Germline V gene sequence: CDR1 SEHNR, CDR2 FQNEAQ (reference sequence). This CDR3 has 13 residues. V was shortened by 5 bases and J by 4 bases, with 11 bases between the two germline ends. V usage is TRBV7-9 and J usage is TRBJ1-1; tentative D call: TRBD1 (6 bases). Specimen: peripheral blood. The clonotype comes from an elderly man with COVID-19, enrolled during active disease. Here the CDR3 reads CASSDRDTTEAFF. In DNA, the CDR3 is TGTGCCAGCAGCGACCGGGACACCACTGAAGCTTTCTTT.